This is a list of T cell receptor beta chains from one sample in a study of blood T cells in healthy people across ages. TCRdb passed the 5' RACE reads through MiXCR, listing each CDR3 protein once. There are about 730,000 distinct CDR3 sequences in the sample; 43% occur only once, and about 20% lies in the top ten. The sequenced sample consisted of blood. These receptors came from a woman in her sixties in good health. Each CDR3 is given with its conserved first and last residue. Each record gives: clone size, V gene, J gene, D gene, CDR3 protein, CDR3 DNA. The D gene is left open where the match is weak. Clone size is given for some rows only: seen once, a few or many times, or a class if the clone is expanded.

NA	TRBV5-1	TRBJ1-5	NA	CASSPGTSQPQHF	TGCGCCAGCAGCCCGGGGACATCTCAGCCCCAGCATTTT
NA	TRBV15	TRBJ2-5	NA	CATAEGQGTQYF	TGTGCCACTGCGGAGGGCCAGGGGACCCAGTACTTC
NA	TRBV20-1	TRBJ1-6	NA	CSARLPGRAGNSPLHF	TGCAGTGCTAGACTCCCCGGCAGGGCGGGTAATTCACCCCTCCACTTT
few	TRBV3-1	TRBJ2-5	TRBD2	CASSQDRKRGGRETQYF	TGTGCCAGCAGCCAAGATAGGAAGCGGGGGGGCCGGGAGACCCAGTACTTC
NA	TRBV9	TRBJ1-6	NA	CASSVSEGNSPLHF	TGTGCCAGCAGCGTATCGGAGGGGAATTCACCCCTCCACTTT
NA	TRBV11-2	TRBJ2-6	NA	CASSPDTFSGANVLTF	TGTGCCAGCAGCCCCGACACTTTCTCTGGGGCCAACGTCCTGACTTTC
NA	TRBV12-3/TRBV12-4	TRBJ2-7	NA	CASSLGDEFYEQYF	TGTGCCAGCAGTTTAGGGGACGAGTTCTACGAGCAGTACTTC
NA	TRBV2	TRBJ1-2	NA	CASSDRERYGYTF	TGTGCCAGCAGTGACAGGGAACGCTATGGCTACACCTTC
NA	TRBV21-1	TRBJ2-7	NA	CASSRRRCVSYEQYF	TGTGCCAGCAGCCGGAGGAGGTGCGTCTCCTACGAGCAGTACTTC
NA	TRBV7-2	TRBJ2-5	TRBD2	CASSLVPPGLAVNEQYF	TGTGCCAGCAGCTTAGTGCCCCCGGGACTAGCAGTCAATGAGCAGTACTTC
NA	TRBV4-1	TRBJ2-6	TRBD1	CASSQEGVVTGEFSGANVLTF	TGCGCCAGCAGCCAAGAGGGGGTAGTGACAGGGGAATTCTCTGGGGCCAACGTCCTGACTTTC
NA	TRBV5-5	TRBJ1-3	NA	CASSFGLRGIGNTIYF	TGTGCCAGCAGCTTTGGGTTAAGAGGGATTGGAAACACCATATATTTT
many	TRBV7-2	TRBJ2-4	TRBD2	CASSLLAGGIDIQYF	TGTGCCAGCAGCTTATTAGCGGGAGGTATTGACATTCAGTACTTC
NA	TRBV7-2	TRBJ2-1	TRBD1	CASSSPGQGRFEQFF	TGTGCCAGCAGTTCGCCGGGACAGGGCCGATTTGAGCAGTTCTTC
NA	TRBV4-3	TRBJ1-1	NA	CASSQDMTSEAFF	TGCGCCAGCAGCCAAGATATGACTTCCGAAGCTTTCTTT
few	TRBV4-2	TRBJ2-7	NA	CASSQAGAYNEQYF	TGTGCCAGCAGCCAAGCGGGGGCCTACAATGAGCAGTACTTC
NA	TRBV4-1	TRBJ2-5	NA	CASSQDGQETQYF	TGCGCCAGCAGCCAAGACGGGCAAGAGACCCAGTACTTC
NA	TRBV5-1	TRBJ2-7	TRBD2	CASSISGSNREQYF	TGCGCCAGCAGCATTAGCGGGAGTAATCGCGAGCAGTACTTC
NA	TRBV5-1	TRBJ2-2	NA	CASSLEGVGQLNTGELFF	TGCGCCAGCAGCTTGGAGGGAGTGGGACAACTTAACACCGGGGAGCTGTTTTTT
NA	TRBV7-2	TRBJ1-2	NA	CASSIERGGYTF	TGTGCCAGCAGCATCGAGAGGGGTGGCTACACCTTC
NA	TRBV25-1	TRBJ2-4	NA	CASRGPGEAKNIQYF	TGTGCCAGCAGGGGGCCGGGGGAGGCCAAAAACATTCAGTACTTC
once	TRBV9	TRBJ2-6	NA	CASSVEEGLGANVLTF	TGTGCCAGCAGCGTAGAGGAAGGTCTTGGGGCCAACGTCCTGACTTTC
once	TRBV2	TRBJ2-5	NA	CASTVERQETQYF	TGTGCCAGCACCGTTGAAAGGCAAGAGACCCAGTACTTC
NA	TRBV29-1	TRBJ2-1	TRBD1	CSPMVGQGHNEQFF	TGCAGCCCTATGGTGGGACAGGGCCACAATGAGCAGTTCTTC
many	TRBV5-1	TRBJ1-5	NA	CASSVEGHQPQHF	TGCGCCAGCAGCGTGGAAGGGCATCAGCCCCAGCATTTT
few	TRBV9	TRBJ2-7	NA	CASSPREEDTPYEQYF	TGTGCCAGCAGCCCAAGGGAGGAGGACACCCCCTACGAGCAGTACTTC
few	TRBV25-1	TRBJ1-1	NA	CASSELGVNTEAFF	TGTGCCAGCAGTGAATTGGGGGTGAACACTGAAGCTTTCTTT
many	TRBV19	TRBJ2-5	NA	CASSRGMETQYF	TGTGCCAGTAGTAGAGGGATGGAGACCCAGTACTTC
NA	TRBV5-1	TRBJ2-3	NA	CASLYRTDTDTQYF	TGCGCCAGTCTCTATAGGACCGACACAGATACGCAGTATTTT
NA	TRBV3-1	TRBJ2-5	NA	CASSQVEETRYF	TGTGCCAGCAGCCAAGTAGAAGAGACCCGGTACTTC
once	TRBV28	TRBJ2-3	NA	CASSEARPSTDTQYF	TGTGCCAGCAGTGAGGCCCGGCCTAGCACAGATACGCAGTATTTT
NA	TRBV12-3/TRBV12-4	TRBJ1-6	TRBD1	CASSLQDRGPYFGSPLHF	TGTGCCAGCAGTTTACAGGACAGGGGGCCCTATTTTGGGTCACCCCTCCACTTT
NA	TRBV28	TRBJ2-2	TRBD2	CASSSPGTSGGPDLGGELFF	TGTGCCAGCAGTTCTCCCGGGACTAGCGGGGGGCCCGACTTGGGCGGGGAGCTGTTTTTT
NA	TRBV7-3	TRBJ2-1	NA	CASSLQGSSYNERFF	TGTGCCAGCAGCTTACAGGGGAGCTCCTACAATGAGCGGTTCTTC
NA	TRBV5-1	TRBJ2-6	TRBD1	CASSSDRVSGANVLTF	TGCGCCAGCAGCTCGGACAGGGTTTCTGGGGCCAACGTCCTGACTTTC
many	TRBV10-3	TRBJ2-3	TRBD2	CAISERLAGTSTDTQYF	TGTGCCATCAGTGAGAGGCTAGCGGGAACTAGCACAGATACGCAGTATTTT
few	TRBV3-1	TRBJ2-7	TRBD1	CASSQGQGAPYEQYF	TGTGCCAGCAGCCAAGGGCAGGGGGCGCCCTACGAGCAGTACTTC
NA	TRBV30	TRBJ2-7	TRBD1	CACFGTGTYEQYF	TGTGCCTGTTTCGGGACAGGGACCTACGAGCAGTACTTC
NA	TRBV2	TRBJ2-6	TRBD1	CASSETGGGNGANVLTF	TGTGCCAGCAGTGAAACAGGGGGCGGAAATGGGGCCAACGTCCTGACTTTC
NA	TRBV20-1	TRBJ1-6	NA	CSARDRGYDSPLHF	TGCAGTGCTAGAGATCGGGGTTACGATTCACCCCTCCACTTT
few	TRBV7-9	TRBJ2-1	NA	CASTEGVRNEQFF	TGTGCCAGCACGGAGGGAGTTCGGAATGAGCAGTTCTTC
NA	TRBV29-1	TRBJ2-1	NA	CSVEELGGGDPYNEQFF	TGCAGCGTTGAAGAGTTGGGGGGGGGCGATCCCTACAATGAGCAGTTCTTC
NA	TRBV29-1	TRBJ2-7	NA	CSGEQGPPTYEQYF	TGCAGCGGTGAACAGGGTCCCCCTACCTACGAGCAGTACTTC
few	TRBV12-3/TRBV12-4	TRBJ2-6	NA	CASASSGALGANVLTF	TGTGCCAGCGCCTCCTCGGGGGCGCTTGGGGCCAACGTCCTGACTTTC
NA	TRBV7-2	TRBJ2-5	NA	CASSLSYERQETQYF	TGTGCCAGCAGCTTATCTTATGAACGGCAAGAGACCCAGTACTTC
NA	TRBV5-1	TRBJ2-5	TRBD1	CASSYGQVQETQYF	TGCGCCAGCAGCTATGGACAGGTCCAAGAGACCCAGTACTTC
many	TRBV29-1	TRBJ2-1	NA	CSVEPRDYNEQFF	TGCAGCGTTGAGCCCCGCGACTACAATGAGCAGTTCTTC
few	TRBV6-2/TRBV6-3	TRBJ2-3	NA	CASSSASASTDTQYF	TGTGCCAGCAGTTCCGCCAGTGCTAGCACAGATACGCAGTATTTT
few	TRBV6-1	TRBJ2-2	TRBD1	CATKRQGARPTNTGELFF	TGTGCCACCAAAAGACAGGGGGCTCGCCCCACGAACACCGGGGAGCTGTTTTTT
NA	TRBV20-1	TRBJ1-1	NA	CSASVGGGDTEAFF	TGCAGTGCCAGTGTCGGGGGCGGGGACACTGAAGCTTTCTTT
NA	TRBV10-3	TRBJ1-4	NA	CAISEGDVFATNEKLFF	TGTGCCATCAGTGAGGGGGACGTTTTTGCAACTAATGAAAAACTGTTTTTT
NA	TRBV30	TRBJ2-3	NA	CAWRGRSSVTQYF	TGTGCCTGGAGGGGCCGATCTAGCGTAACGCAGTATTTT
NA	TRBV24-1	TRBJ2-1	TRBD2	CATSDWGREDGLNEQFF	TGTGCCACCAGTGATTGGGGGCGGGAGGACGGTTTGAATGAGCAGTTCTTC
NA	TRBV5-1	TRBJ1-1	TRBD1	CASNRDRDAEAFF	TGCGCCAGCAACCGAGACAGGGACGCTGAGGCTTTCTTT
NA	TRBV18	TRBJ1-5	NA	CASSPRGDGQPQHF	TGTGCCAGCTCACCACGAGGGGATGGACAGCCCCAGCATTTT
NA	TRBV20-1	TRBJ2-5	NA	CSARDATRGGETQYF	TGCAGTGCTAGAGATGCCACCAGGGGTGGAGAGACCCAGTACTTC